Included here is one TCR beta chain sequence, with context. TCRdb's table, derived via immunoSEQ multiplex PCR, lists solely in-frame clones and lacks some. The sample consists of about 190,000 clones, about four fifths of them appearing once. This sample was included in a study of cytomegalovirus exposure and HLA in healthy donors. Study background: According to later analysis, the same platform produced the roughly 110 validation and about 700 first-cohort repertoires.

This CDR3 spans 15 amino acids. Germline assignment: CDR1 MNHEY and CDR2 SMNVEV (reference sequence). Trimming pared 3 bases from V and 5 bases from J, leaving 16 bases between. The chain uses TRBV27 and TRBJ2-5; D gene uncertain. The receptor was derived from a man in his late teens or twenties in good health and CMV-seropositive. Input material: PBMCs. CDR3 sequence reads: CASSFSVGHRETQYF. The CDR3 DNA sequence: TGTGCCAGCAGTTTTTCGGTGGGCCACCGGGAGACCCAGTACTTC.